A selection of T cell receptor beta chains follows, all from one sample in a study of cytomegalovirus exposure and HLA in healthy donors. TCRdb's copy holds only in-frame clones and misses some; the assay was immunoSEQ multiplex PCR. The sample has approximately 100,000 clones, around 83% seen once. The sequenced sample was PBMCs. The receptors derive from a man younger than 40 in good health and CMV-seronegative. Each CDR3 is given with its conserved first and last residue. Each record gives: CDR3 protein, CDR3 DNA, V gene, J gene, clone size, D gene. D genes are given only for firm matches. Clone size is stated in some rows and not others, as once, few, many or a class when expanded.

CASSAIERSPLHF	TGTGCCAGCAGCGCTATAGAGCGATCACCCCTCCACTTT	TRBV11-2	TRBJ1-6	NA	NA
CASSSLGKEGGGHEQYF	TGTGCCAGCAGCTCACTGGGGAAAGAGGGTGGTGGGCACGAGCAGTACTTC	TRBV7-9	TRBJ2-7	NA	NA
CATAPTGVRTDTQYF	TGTGCCACAGCACCCACGGGGGTTCGCACAGATACGCAGTATTTT	TRBV10-3	TRBJ2-3	NA	NA
CASSVGQIENYGYTF	TGTGCCAGCAGCGTAGGACAGATAGAGAACTATGGCTACACCTTC	TRBV9	TRBJ1-2	NA	NA
CASSSGTTYEQYF	TGTGCCAGCAGTTCGGGGACAACCTACGAGCAGTACTTC	TRBV28	TRBJ2-7	NA	NA
CASAPGAGGLTGELFF	TGCGCCAGCGCCCCGGGGGCAGGGGGCTTAACCGGGGAGCTGTTTTTT	TRBV5-1	TRBJ2-2	NA	TRBD1
CASHVLSQGNTEAFF	TGTGCCAGCCATGTGTTAAGCCAGGGGAACACTGAAGCTTTCTTT	TRBV28	TRBJ1-1	once	NA
CAIRGTSGGANNEQFF	TGTGCCATCAGAGGGACTAGCGGGGGGGCCAACAATGAGCAGTTCTTC	TRBV10-3	TRBJ2-1	NA	TRBD2
CATSREGGNQPQHF	TGTGCCACCAGCAGAGAAGGAGGCAATCAGCCCCAGCATTTT	TRBV15	TRBJ1-5	NA	NA
CASSTQDRARNTGELFF	TGTGCCAGTAGTACGCAGGACAGGGCGAGGAACACCGGGGAGCTGTTTTTT	TRBV19	TRBJ2-2	NA	TRBD1
CASSYLEGGNTIYF	TGTGCCAGCAGTTACCTCGAGGGTGGTAACACCATATATTTT	TRBV6-6	TRBJ1-3	NA	NA
CASSFTGGYEQYF	TGTGCCAGCAGTTTTACCGGGGGCTACGAGCAGTACTTC	TRBV27	TRBJ2-7	NA	NA
CASSLGTGQETQYF	TGTGCCAGCAGCTTAGGTACGGGGCAAGAGACCCAGTACTTC	TRBV5-4	TRBJ2-5	NA	NA
CASSFRTAPYNEQFF	TGTGCCAGCAGCTTCCGGACAGCGCCTTACAATGAGCAGTTCTTC	TRBV7-8	TRBJ2-1	NA	NA
CASSLAGRAEAFF	TGTGCCAGCAGCTTAGCTGGGAGGGCTGAAGCTTTCTTT	TRBV7-3	TRBJ1-1	once	NA
CASGQTATTYEQYF	TGTGCCAGCGGACAGACAGCTACCACCTACGAGCAGTACTTC	TRBV6-5	TRBJ2-7	NA	NA
CASRAVAKNIQYF	TGTGCCAGCAGGGCGGTAGCCAAAAACATTCAGTACTTC	TRBV27	TRBJ2-4	once	NA
CASSSGALSYEQYF	TGTGCCAGCAGCTCGGGAGCCCTATCCTACGAGCAGTACTTC	TRBV5-6	TRBJ2-7	few	NA
CASATGTGVYEQYF	TGTGCCAGCGCTACCGGGACAGGGGTCTACGAGCAGTACTTC	TRBV7-8	TRBJ2-7	NA	TRBD1
CASSLAGQGAETQYF	TGCGCCAGCAGCTTGGCCGGCCAGGGGGCGGAGACCCAGTACTTC	TRBV5-1	TRBJ2-5	NA	TRBD1
CASSFPSTGTNTGELFF	TGTGCCAGCAGCTTCCCATCGACAGGAACGAACACCGGGGAGCTGTTTTTT	TRBV11-3	TRBJ2-2	few	NA
CASSLALQGGTEAFF	TGTGCCAGCAGCTTGGCCCTGCAGGGAGGCACTGAAGCTTTCTTT	TRBV5-6	TRBJ1-1	NA	NA
CASSYSEAGDDEQYF	TGTGCCAGCAGTTACTCGGAGGCAGGGGACGACGAGCAGTACTTC	TRBV6-6	TRBJ2-7	NA	NA
CSVATGGYEQYF	TGCAGCGTCGCAACAGGGGGCTACGAGCAGTACTTC	TRBV29-1	TRBJ2-7	NA	TRBD1
CASSTTLAETYNEQFF	TGTGCCAGCAGCACCACGCTAGCGGAAACGTACAATGAGCAGTTCTTC	TRBV9	TRBJ2-1	NA	TRBD2
CASSLSAYNEQFF	TGTGCCAGCAGTTTGTCGGCCTACAATGAGCAGTTCTTC	TRBV28	TRBJ2-1	NA	NA
CASREQGSPYEQYF	TGTGCCAGCAGGGAACAGGGTAGCCCCTACGAGCAGTACTTC	TRBV6-5	TRBJ2-7	NA	NA
CASSIVATRVHVEQYF	TGTGCCAGTAGTATAGTCGCGACTAGGGTCCATGTAGAGCAGTACTTC	TRBV19	TRBJ2-7	NA	NA
CASSEGGPSALNF	TGTGCCAGCAGTGAAGGCGGACCTAGCGCGTTGAACTTC	TRBV2	TRBJ2-7	NA	NA